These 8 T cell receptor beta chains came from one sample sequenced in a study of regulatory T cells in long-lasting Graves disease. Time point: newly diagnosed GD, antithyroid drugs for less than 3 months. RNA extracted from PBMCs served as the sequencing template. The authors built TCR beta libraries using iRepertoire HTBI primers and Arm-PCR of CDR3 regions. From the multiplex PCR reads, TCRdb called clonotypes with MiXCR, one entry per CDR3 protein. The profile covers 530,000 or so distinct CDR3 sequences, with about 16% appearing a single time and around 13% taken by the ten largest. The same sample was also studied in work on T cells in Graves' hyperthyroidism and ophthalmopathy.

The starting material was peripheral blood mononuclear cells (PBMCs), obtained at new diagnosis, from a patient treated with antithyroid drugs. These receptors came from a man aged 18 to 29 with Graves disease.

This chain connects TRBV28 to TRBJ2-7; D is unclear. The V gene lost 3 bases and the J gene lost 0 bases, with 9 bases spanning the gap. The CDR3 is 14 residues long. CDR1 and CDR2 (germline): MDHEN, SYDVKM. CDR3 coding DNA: TGTGCCAGCAGTTTGTACATGGGCTCCTACGAGCAGTACTTC. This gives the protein CASSLYMGSYEQYF.

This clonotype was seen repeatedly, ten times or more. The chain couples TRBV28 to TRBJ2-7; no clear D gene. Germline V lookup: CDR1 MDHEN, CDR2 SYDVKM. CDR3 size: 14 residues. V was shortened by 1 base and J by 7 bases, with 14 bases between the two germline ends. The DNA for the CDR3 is TGTGCCAGCAGTTTATTGGTAATAGCAAGGGAGCAGTACTTC. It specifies CASSLLVIAREQYF.

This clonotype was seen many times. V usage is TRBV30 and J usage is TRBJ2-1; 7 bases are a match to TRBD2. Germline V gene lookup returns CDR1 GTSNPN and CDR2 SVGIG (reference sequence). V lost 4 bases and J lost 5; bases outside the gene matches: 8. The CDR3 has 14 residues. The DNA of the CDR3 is TGTGCCTGGAAGGGGCGGGAGACCCACAATGAGCAGTTCTTC. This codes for CAWKGRETHNEQFF.

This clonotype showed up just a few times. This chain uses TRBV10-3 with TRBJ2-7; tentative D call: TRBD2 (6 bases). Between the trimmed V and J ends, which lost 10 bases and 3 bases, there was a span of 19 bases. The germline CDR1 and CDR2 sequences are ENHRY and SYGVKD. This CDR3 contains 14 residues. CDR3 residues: CASSPVEGIYEQYF. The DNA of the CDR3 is TGTGCCAGCAGCCCCGTGGAGGGAATCTACGAGCAGTACTTC.

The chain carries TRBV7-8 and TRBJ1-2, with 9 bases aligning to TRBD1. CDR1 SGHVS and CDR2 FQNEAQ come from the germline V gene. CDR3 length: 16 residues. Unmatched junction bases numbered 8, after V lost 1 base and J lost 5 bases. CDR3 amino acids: CASSLGWTGVEYGYTF. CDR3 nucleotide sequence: TGTGCCAGCAGCTTAGGATGGACAGGGGTAGAGTATGGCTACACCTTC.

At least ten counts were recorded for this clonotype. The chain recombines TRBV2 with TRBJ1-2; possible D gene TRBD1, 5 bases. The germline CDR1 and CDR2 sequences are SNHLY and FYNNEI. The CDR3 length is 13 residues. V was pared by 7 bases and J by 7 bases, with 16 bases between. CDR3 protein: CASIWLAGSGYTF. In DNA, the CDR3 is TGTGCCAGCATTTGGCTGGCAGGGTCTGGCTACACCTTC.

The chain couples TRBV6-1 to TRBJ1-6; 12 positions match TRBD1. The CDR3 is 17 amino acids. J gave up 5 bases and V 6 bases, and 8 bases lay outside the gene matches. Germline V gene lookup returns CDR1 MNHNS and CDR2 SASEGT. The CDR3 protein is CASRAGTGGPNNSPLHF. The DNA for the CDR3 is TGTGCCAGCAGGGCCGGGACAGGGGGCCCTAATAATTCACCCCTCCACTTT.

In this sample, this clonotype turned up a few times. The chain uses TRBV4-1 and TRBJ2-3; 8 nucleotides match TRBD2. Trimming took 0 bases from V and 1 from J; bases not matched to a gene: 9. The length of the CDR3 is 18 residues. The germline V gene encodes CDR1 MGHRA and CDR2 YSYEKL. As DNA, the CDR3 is TGCGCCAGCAGCCAAGAGGGGGTTCCGCGGGGGGGCACAGATACGCAGTATTTT. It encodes CASSQEGVPRGGTDTQYF.